The 19 T cell receptor beta chains below all came from one sample that was sequenced in a study of tumor and adjacent non-tumor tissue in lung cancer. TCRbeta libraries were built with three rounds of nested PCR, modified from ARM-PCR. TCRdb reanalysed the multiplex PCR reads using MiXCR and keeps one entry per CDR3 protein. The table has about 93,000 distinct CDR3 sequences, more than 60% seen once. RNA was extracted from bulk tissue without any cell sorting. The specimen sequenced was lung tumor tissue. The receptors shown here come from a man in his sixties or seventies with non-small cell lung cancer.

The J gene is TRBJ2-5, the V gene TRBV11-2; TRBD1 is a possible D gene (6 bases). The CDR3 is 14 amino acids. The V gene's germline CDR1 is SGHAT and CDR2 FQNNGV. V was shortened by 7 bases and J by 11 bases, with 23 bases between the two germline ends. In DNA, the CDR3 is TGTGCCAGCAACCCTAGACAGGCGAAAGAGAATCAGTACTTC. This sequence encodes CASNPRQAKENQYF.

Comments on this clonotype: This may arise from a read error, as a much more abundant clone is one base away. This rearrangement joins TRBV14 to TRBJ2-5; TRBD2 is a possible D gene (5 bases). The length of the CDR3 is 14 residues. Germline assignment: CDR1 SGHDN and CDR2 FVKESK. CDR3 bases: TGTGCCAGCAGCCAAGGGGTAGTGTCGGGATCCCACTACTTC. Protein: CASSQGVVSGSHYF. The full variable domain, rest sourced from reference TRBV14 and TRBJ2-5, is EAGVTQFPSHSVIEKGQTVTLRCDPISGHDNLYWYRRVMGKEIKFLLHFVKESKQDESGMPNNRFLAERTGGTYSTLKVQPAELEDSGVYFCASSQGVVSGSHYFGPGTRLLVL.

This clonotype was recorded at least ten times. The chain couples TRBV10-3 to TRBJ2-2; D may match TRBD1 or TRBD2 (5 bases each). Trimming cost V 5 bases and J 5 bases, with 21 bases left between them. Per germline, CDR1 ENHRY and CDR2 SYGVKD. CDR3 length: 17 residues. DNA for the CDR3: TGTGCCATCAGTATGGGTAGTGGGGGATCTGGAACCGGGGAGCTGTTTTTT. Amino acid sequence: CAISMGSGGSGTGELFF.

This clonotype was counted a few times. CDR3 nucleotide sequence: TGTGCCAGTTCTTCCCAGTGGGGCTACACCTTC. As protein: CASSSQWGYTF. The chain combines TRBV28 with TRBJ1-2; no clear D gene. Germline lookup yields CDR1 MDHEN and CDR2 SYDVKM. V lost 9 bases to trimming and J lost 8 bases, with 13 bases between them. This CDR3 has 11 residues.

For this clonotype: The conserved phenylalanine or tryptophan normally closing the CDR3 is absent here, so this likely arose from a read error. The DNA is omitted, as the CDR3 cannot be located on it reliably, and the CDR3 follows TCRdb's listing. The chain employs TRBV11-2 and TRBJ2-4; TRBD1 is the table's D call and was not checked against the DNA. The CDR3 adds up to 12 amino acids, both ends counted. Looked up from germline, CDR1 is SGHAT and CDR2 is FQNNGV. Here the CDR3 reads CASRYKDGGEYL.

As to this clonotype: A read error may explain this, as a much larger clone is one base away. The V gene is TRBV28, the J gene TRBJ2-5; D call uncertain. The CDR3 has 14 amino acids. Looked up from germline, CDR1 is MDHEN and CDR2 is SYDVKM. V lost 6 bases and J lost 4, with 15 bases in between. This CDR3 is CASSHVNHRETQYF. Here the CDR3 DNA reads TGTGCCAGCAGCCACGTAAACCATAGAGAGACCCAGTACTTC.

This clonotype is medium-sized (0.01 to 0.1%) in the sample. The chain couples TRBV11-2 to TRBJ1-5; D remains unclear. The V end was cut by 1 base, the J end by 7 bases, with 5 bases between. Germline V gene lookup returns CDR1 SGHAT and CDR2 FQNNGV. The CDR3 runs 12 residues. The CDR3 DNA reads as TGTGCCAGCAGCTTAGGTACCCAGCCCCAGCATTTT. Its translation: CASSLGTQPQHF.

Comment on this clonotype: A much larger clone differs by one base, so this may be a read error. This chain joins TRBV7-3 and TRBJ2-1; 8 bases are shared with TRBD2. V shed 4 bases, J shed 12 bases, and the junction held 14 bases outside the gene matches. The germline CDR1 and CDR2 sequences are SGHTA and FQGTGA. The length of the CDR3 is 15 residues. Here the CDR3 reads CASSSGLVGGPGQFF. In DNA, the CDR3 is TGTGCCAGCAGCTCGGGACTAGTGGGAGGGCCCGGGCAGTTCTTC.

About this clonotype itself: A read error is likely, as this CDR3 ends without the conserved phenylalanine or tryptophan. The rearrangement joins TRBV6-2 or TRBV6-3 to TRBJ1-1; a possible D gene is TRBD1 (6 bases). The CDR3 contains 14 residues. The V gene lost 6 bases and the J gene lost 2 bases, with 13 bases spanning the gap. Germline V gives CDR1 MNHEY, CDR2 SVGEGT. The CDR3 here is CASRRTADNTEAFS. CDR3 coding DNA: TGTGCCAGCAGACGGACAGCAGATAACACTGAAGCTTTCTCT.

Concerning this clonotype itself: A junction boundary mismatches the germline segment, possibly from a read error. The CDR3 loop is CAGSRTLAGGRETQYF. The CDR3 DNA sequence: TGTGCCGGCAGCCGGACCCTAGCGGGGGGGCGAGAGACCCAGTACTTC. The chain employs TRBV6-5 and TRBJ2-5; TRBD2 matches 12 bases. The germline CDR1 and CDR2 sequences are MNHEY and SVGAGI. The CDR3 extends over 16 amino acids.

On this clonotype: One junction end does not reproduce the germline sequence, and a read error may be involved. The chain carries TRBV5-4 and TRBJ2-1; D may match TRBD1 or TRBD2 (5 bases each). The CDR3 loop spans 18 amino acids. Germline V CDR1 and CDR2: SGHNT, YYREEE (reference sequence). CDR3 protein: CASSLATTGTSPYNEQFF. The CDR3 coding sequence is TGCGCCAGCAGCTTGGCGACTACCGGGACGAGCCCCTACAATGAGCAGTTCTTC.

As regards this clonotype: The junction departs from germline at one end; a sequencing error may be responsible. The chain couples TRBV12-3 or TRBV12-4 to TRBJ2-3, with 8 bases aligning to TRBD2. The CDR3 runs 15 residues. The CDR3: CTSSPGLAGIDTQYF. CDR3 coding DNA: TGTACCAGCAGTCCCGGACTAGCCGGCATAGATACGCAGTATTTT.

Regarding this clonotype: Given the absence of the conserved phenylalanine or tryptophan at the CDR3 end, a read error is likely. The chain has TRBV4-1 and TRBJ2-7; D possibly corresponds to TRBD1 (6 bases). Germline CDR1 MGHRA, CDR2 YSYEKL. CDR3 length: 15 residues. The CDR3 protein is CAISQDRGYPYEQYS. DNA for the CDR3: TGCGCTATCAGCCAAGATAGGGGGTACCCCTACGAGCAGTACTCC.

On this clonotype itself: The junction shows a germline mismatch at one end, possibly a read error. V and J are TRBV7-9 and TRBJ1-5, with no clear D. Germline lookup yields CDR1 SEHNR and CDR2 FQNEAQ (reference sequence). The CDR3 covers 13 residues. CDR3 sequence: CVSSLGGSQPQHF. The CDR3 region has the DNA TGTGTCAGCAGCTTAGGAGGGAGTCAGCCCCAGCATTTT.

This clonotype occurred a few times. V gene TRBV10-1 combines with J gene TRBJ2-7; possibly TRBD1 for D (5 bases). Trimming removed 0 bases at V and 5 bases at J, with 11 bases between. This CDR3 region has 14 residues. Germline lookup yields CDR1 WNHNN and CDR2 SYGVQD (reference sequence). The CDR3 DNA reads as TGCGCCAGCAGTGAGTCTGAGGAAGGGGACGAGCAGTACTTC. Translated, it gives CASSESEEGDEQYF.

The sample holds one count of this clonotype. The CDR3 does not end in the conserved phenylalanine or tryptophan, so this is likely a read error. The chain links TRBV11-2 to TRBJ2-7; D perhaps matches TRBD1 (5 bases). This CDR3 spans 13 amino acids. Germline V gives CDR1 SGHAT, CDR2 FQNNGV. Here the CDR3 DNA reads TGTACCAGCACCTTAGATCCAGGGTACGAGCAGTACATC. It codes for CTSTLDPGYEQYI.

The chain links TRBV6-2 or TRBV6-3 to TRBJ2-7; D is unresolved. The V end lost 6 bases, the J end lost 9 bases, and 15 bases lay between the germline ends. Germline CDR1 reads MNHEY; CDR2 reads SVGEGT. This CDR3 spans 12 amino acids. The CDR3 is CASSLQSLGQYF. CDR3 sequence (DNA): TGTGCCAGCAGCCTCCAATCTCTCGGGCAGTACTTC.

This clonotype occurred once. At one boundary the junction diverges from the germline segment, which might be a read error. The chain uses TRBV20-1 and TRBJ2-1; tentative D call: TRBD1 (5 bases). CDR1 and CDR2 from the germline V gene are DFQATT and SNEGSKA (reference sequence). The CDR3 totals 16 residues. The CDR3 loop is CSARDSVRQSAGEQSF. CDR3 coding DNA: TGCAGTGCTAGAGATTCAGTTAGACAGAGCGCCGGTGAGCAGTCCTTC.

This clonotype is judged medium-sized. The chain joins TRBV20-1 to TRBJ2-1; D is perhaps TRBD2 (5 bases). Germline CDR1 DFQATT, CDR2 SNEGSKA (reference sequence). There are 13 residues in the CDR3. Trimming left V 4 bases short and J 3 bases short, with 10 bases between. The CDR3 DNA reads TGCAGTGCTAACGAGGGTTTCTACAATGAGCAGTTCTTC. Its translation: CSANEGFYNEQFF.